The entry below gives a single TCR beta chain sequence along with its context. Generated by immunoSEQ multiplex PCR, the TCRdb table keeps only in-frame clones and is missing some. Among 100,000 to 130,000 clones listed, roughly 89% were seen once. The data derive from a study of T cell responses to AZD1222 COVID-19 vaccine. V lost 7 bases, J lost 1 base, and 11 bases lay in between. The length of the CDR3 is 14 residues. Germline-derived CDR1 and CDR2 are LNHDA and SQIVND (reference sequence). This clonotype was sampled from an adult in good health. Sequences were derived from peripheral blood, sampled on day 0 of MenACWY control vaccination. The chain couples TRBV19 to TRBJ2-1; D possibly corresponds to TRBD2 (6 bases). The CDR3 DNA reads as TGTGCCAGTACAGAGGGGACTTCCTACAATGAGCAGTTCTTC. Protein sequence: CASTEGTSYNEQFF.